The 26 T cell receptor beta chains presented below share a single source sample, sequenced in a study of regulatory T cells in long-lasting Graves disease. Time point described: newly diagnosed GD, antithyroid drugs for less than 3 months. RNA from PBMCs was the source of the TCR library. Building the TCR beta libraries relied on iRepertoire HTBI primers, and CDR3 regions underwent Arm-PCR. TCRdb ran MiXCR on the multiplex PCR reads and lists one entry per CDR3 protein. The sample yields hundreds of thousands of distinct CDR3 sequences, 18% seen once. The source was peripheral blood mononuclear cells (PBMCs), collected at new diagnosis, from a patient treated with antithyroid drugs. These receptors came from a female donor with Graves disease.

The V gene is TRBV6-1, the J gene TRBJ1-1, with D possibly being TRBD1 (6 bases). The CDR3 totals 16 residues. Germline loops: CDR1 MNHNS, CDR2 SASEGT. Trimming shortened V by 6 bases and J by 1 base, and 18 bases separated the two germline ends. The CDR3 spells CASSLRTAASNTEAFF. The DNA for the CDR3 is TGTGCCAGCAGCCTTCGGACAGCGGCATCGAACACTGAAGCTTTCTTT.

The chain employs TRBV5-1 and TRBJ2-5; D unresolved. Trimming shortened V by 7 bases and J by 2 bases, and 6 bases separated the two germline ends. Germline V lookup: CDR1 SGHRS, CDR2 YFSETQ. The CDR3 runs 11 residues. CDR3 sequence reads: CASHDQETQYF. Here the CDR3 DNA reads TGCGCCAGCCACGATCAAGAGACCCAGTACTTC. Together with reference TRBV5-1 and TRBJ2-5, the CDR3 gives the full variable domain: KAGVTQTPRYLIKTRGQQVTLSCSPISGHRSVSWYQQTPGQGLQFLFEYFSETQRNKGNFPGRFSGRQFSNSRSEMNVSTLELGDSALYLCASHDQETQYFGPGTRLLVL.

This clonotype was seen ten or more times. The CDR3 reads CASSPRNRQETQYF. The CDR3 bases are TGTGCCAGCTCACCGAGGAATAGGCAAGAGACCCAGTACTTC. The gene calls are TRBV18 and TRBJ2-5; no firm D call. V was cut by 3 bases and J by 2 bases, with 10 bases left in between. Germline V gene data show CDR1 as KGHSH and CDR2 as LQKENI. CDR3 length equals 14 residues.

This clonotype was seen ten or more times. The chain uses TRBV7-9 and TRBJ2-3, with D unresolved. Germline V gene data show CDR1 as SEHNR and CDR2 as FQNEAQ (reference sequence). The CDR3 totals 15 residues. V shed 0 bases and J shed 6 bases, with 13 bases lying between them. The CDR3 sequence is CASSLAGSRADTQYF. The CDR3 coding sequence is TGTGCCAGCAGCTTAGCTGGCTCTCGGGCCGATACGCAGTATTTT.

This clonotype was seen ten or more times. The chain links TRBV2 to TRBJ2-1; 8 bases match TRBD1. The CDR3 has 13 amino acids. V trimming: 8 bases; J trimming: 3 bases; junction bases outside the gene matches: 3. Germline V lookup: CDR1 SNHLY, CDR2 FYNNEI. The CDR3: CASSDRGYNEQFF. The CDR3 coding sequence is TGTGCCAGCTCCGACAGGGGCTACAATGAGCAGTTCTTC.

This clonotype was seen many times. CDR3 nucleotide sequence: TGTGCCAGCAGTTTCCGGGACAGTGAAAAACTGTTTTTT. This gives the protein CASSFRDSEKLFF. This chain links TRBV12-3 or TRBV12-4 with TRBJ1-4, with 7 nucleotides matching TRBD1. V lost 3 bases and J lost 7; bases outside the gene matches: 2. The CDR3 loop spans 13 amino acids.

At least ten counts were recorded for this clonotype. The chain uses TRBV2 and TRBJ2-4, with 10 bases identical to TRBD1. From germline, CDR1 is SNHLY and CDR2 FYNNEI. The CDR3 consists of 14 residues. With V trimmed by 6 bases and J by 5 bases, 4 bases remained unmatched. CDR3 coding DNA: TGTGCCAGCAGGCCTGGGACAGGGGAAAACATTCAGTACTTC. It is translated as CASRPGTGENIQYF. The full variable domain, rest sourced from reference TRBV2 and TRBJ2-4, is EPEVTQTPSHQVTQMGQEVILRCVPISNHLYFYWYRQILGQKVEFLVSFYNNEISEKSEIFDDQFSVERPDGSNFTLKIRSTKLEDSAMYFCASRPGTGENIQYFGAGTRLSVL.

Remarks on this clonotype: A clone one base away is much larger, so this may be a read error. The chain recombines TRBV5-5 with TRBJ2-7; D might be TRBD1 (6 bases). This CDR3 spans 14 amino acids. V was trimmed by 5 bases and J by 6 bases, leaving 18 bases between them. The V gene's germline CDR1 is SGHKS and CDR2 YYEKEE (reference sequence). CDR3 DNA sequence: TGTGCCAGCAGATACGGGACACTGCTCCCCGAGCAGTACTTC. This translates into CASRYGTLLPEQYF.

This clonotype was observed a few times. The chain has TRBV11-2 and TRBJ2-1, with 9 bases that match TRBD2. This CDR3 has 16 amino acids. Trimming cost V 5 bases and J 6 bases; bases outside gene matches: 11. From germline, CDR1 is SGHAT and CDR2 FQNNGV. The CDR3 region is CASSPPREGRSNEQFF. The DNA for the CDR3 is TGTGCCAGCAGCCCTCCGCGGGAGGGCCGGAGCAATGAGCAGTTCTTC.

This clonotype was seen repeatedly, ten times or more. The chain employs TRBV12-5 and TRBJ2-5; the D is unclear. Between the trimmed V and J ends, which lost 3 bases and 3 bases, there was a span of 8 bases. This CDR3 is built from 13 residues. Germline-derived CDR1 and CDR2 are LGHNT and FRNRAP. CDR3 nucleotide sequence: TGTGCTAGTGGTTTCTTGGGAAAAGAGACCCAGTACTTC. Residues: CASGFLGKETQYF.

This clonotype was counted only a few times. This may be a read error: a much more frequent sequence differs by one nucleotide. The chain couples TRBV12-3 or TRBV12-4 to TRBJ2-1; D might be TRBD2 (6 bases). This CDR3 has 17 amino acids. Trimming removed 1 base at V and 3 bases at J, with 16 bases between. The CDR3 reads CASSLEGRWESYNEQFF. In DNA form, the CDR3 reads TGTGCCAGCAGTTTAGAGGGGAGGTGGGAGAGCTACAATGAGCAGTTCTTC.

This clonotype appeared many times. The V call is TRBV28, the J call TRBJ2-7; D is perhaps TRBD2 (7 bases). V lost 5 bases to trimming and J lost 4 bases, with 21 bases between them. The CDR3 runs 16 residues. Germline loops: CDR1 MDHEN, CDR2 SYDVKM. The CDR3 loop is CASSHRGRQENYEQYF. CDR3 sequence (DNA): TGTGCCAGCAGTCACCGCGGGAGACAGGAAAATTACGAGCAGTACTTC.

Ten or more counts support this clonotype. J is TRBJ2-3 and V is TRBV11-3; D is perhaps TRBD2 (6 bases). The CDR3 has 15 amino acids. The germline CDR1 and CDR2 sequences are SGHNT and YENEEA. Trimming shortened V by 1 base and J by 2 bases, and 10 bases separated the two germline ends. The chain's CDR3 is CASSLAGLYTDTQYF. The CDR3 DNA sequence: TGTGCCAGCAGCTTAGCGGGACTCTACACAGATACGCAGTATTTT.

The genes are TRBV11-2 and TRBJ1-2, with TRBD1 identical over 11 bases. After removal of 7 bases from V and 3 bases from J, the junction contained 7 bases not matched to a gene. Germline loops: CDR1 SGHAT, CDR2 FQNNGV. CDR3 length: 15 residues. The CDR3, as DNA: TGTGCCAGCACCCGGACAGGGGGCGCTGACTATGGCTACACCTTC. This sequence encodes CASTRTGGADYGYTF.

This clonotype was found a few times. The V and J genes are TRBV6-1 and TRBJ1-2; D possibly corresponds to TRBD1 (6 bases). Germline-derived CDR1 and CDR2 are MNHNS and SASEGT. This CDR3 has 14 residues. V was pared by 6 bases and J by 2 bases, with 13 bases between. CDR3 sequence: CASSGGGLNYGYTF. CDR3 DNA sequence: TGTGCCAGCAGCGGGGGGGGGCTAAACTATGGCTACACCTTC.

This clonotype was seen ten or more times. The chain uses TRBV3-1 and TRBJ2-3; a weak D match, TRBD2 (6 bases). CDR3 length: 17 amino acids. CDR1 LGHDT and CDR2 YNNKEL come from the germline V gene (reference sequence). V lost 4 bases to trimming and J lost 1 base, with 18 bases between them. CDR3 region: CASSRTRLGVGTDTQYF. The CDR3 DNA reads TGTGCCAGCAGCCGAACCAGACTAGGGGTAGGCACAGATACGCAGTATTTT.

This clonotype was picked up a small number of times. The rearrangement links TRBV12-3 or TRBV12-4 to TRBJ2-1, with TRBD2 as a possible D gene (5 bases). This CDR3 has 13 residues. V lost 3 bases and J 7 bases, leaving 10 bases between the germline ends. The CDR3 spells CASSLLARNEQFF. DNA for the CDR3: TGTGCCAGCAGTTTGCTAGCAAGGAATGAGCAGTTCTTC.

The genes are TRBV29-1 and TRBJ1-2; D possibly corresponds to TRBD1 (5 bases). The CDR3 spans 14 residues. Germline loops: CDR1 SQVTM, CDR2 ANQGSEA. V was trimmed by 5 bases and J by 1 base, leaving 14 bases between them. The CDR3: CSVFPAGDNYGYTF. The CDR3 bases are TGCAGCGTTTTCCCGGCGGGGGATAACTATGGCTACACCTTC.

The chain recombines TRBV11-2 with TRBJ1-1; 8 nucleotides align to TRBD1. Germline CDR1 SGHAT, CDR2 FQNNGV. The CDR3 has 13 amino acids. V was clipped by 7 bases and J by 5 bases; unmatched bases: 6. The DNA for the CDR3 is TGTGCCAGCACCCGGACAGGGAGGACTGAAGCTTTCTTT. Its translation: CASTRTGRTEAFF.

The chain recombines TRBV7-2 with TRBJ2-5, with D unclear. Germline lookup yields CDR1 SGHTA and CDR2 FQGNSA. V dropped 5 bases and J dropped 1 base, with 8 bases sitting between them. There are 13 residues in the CDR3. CDR3 loop: CASSPELQETQYF. In DNA form, the CDR3 reads TGTGCCAGCAGCCCTGAGCTCCAAGAGACCCAGTACTTC.

Remarks on this clonotype: A much larger clone lies a single base off, so this may be a read error. The rearrangement links TRBV11-3 to TRBJ2-2; D is unclear. The germline gives CDR1 SGHNT, CDR2 YENEEA. V lost 0 bases to trimming and J lost 4 bases, with 9 bases between them. The CDR3 length is 15 residues. The chain's CDR3 is CASSLDSPSTGELFF. CDR3 nucleotide sequence: TGTGCCAGCAGCTTAGACAGCCCGAGCACCGGGGAGCTGTTTTTT.

This clonotype was counted a few times. The chain has TRBV12-3 or TRBV12-4 and TRBJ2-7; the D gene is possibly TRBD2 (5 bases). Trimming left V 7 bases short and J 5 bases short, with 18 bases between. The CDR3 totals 14 residues. The CDR3 sequence is CASTSPKGEDEQYF. The CDR3 DNA reads TGTGCCAGCACGTCCCCTAAGGGAGAGGACGAGCAGTACTTC.

This clonotype was counted at least ten times. A junction end diverges from the germline sequence, so it may reflect a read error. The chain uses TRBV5-1 and TRBJ2-7; D perhaps matches TRBD2 (5 bases). In germline, CDR1 is SGHRS, CDR2 YFSETQ. This CDR3 has 16 residues. In DNA, the CDR3 is TGTGCCAGCAGCTTGGGGTTTGGAGGTTCGGCTAGGGAGCAGTACTTC. Translation: CASSLGFGGSAREQYF.

This rearrangement joins TRBV7-6 to TRBJ1-3; maybe TRBD1 (6 bases). This CDR3 spans 16 amino acids. Trimming cost V 5 bases and J 3 bases, with 17 bases left between them. From germline, CDR1 is SGHVS and CDR2 FNYEAQ. CDR3 sequence (DNA): TGTGCCAGCAGCGCCCGGCCGGGACAAGATGGAAACACCATATATTTT. Amino acids: CASSARPGQDGNTIYF.

The chain's CDR3 is CASTTGGLAGGPGQETQYF. CDR3 nucleotides: TGTGCCAGTACGACCGGAGGACTAGCGGGAGGGCCCGGGCAAGAGACCCAGTACTTC. The chain couples TRBV6-2 or TRBV6-3 to TRBJ2-5; 15 bases match TRBD2. The CDR3 loop spans 19 amino acids. CDR1 and CDR2 (germline): MNHEY, SVGEGT. The V segment lost 9 bases and the J segment 2 bases; nucleotides outside the gene matches: 16.

V and J are TRBV6-5 and TRBJ2-5; 7 bases map to TRBD2. The germline CDR1 and CDR2 sequences are MNHEY and SVGAGI. V lost 2 bases, J lost 4 bases, and 10 bases stayed unmatched. This CDR3 comprises 16 residues. The CDR3 reads CASSYDVAGQSETQYF. CDR3 DNA sequence: TGTGCCAGCAGTTACGACGTAGCGGGCCAATCAGAGACCCAGTACTTC.